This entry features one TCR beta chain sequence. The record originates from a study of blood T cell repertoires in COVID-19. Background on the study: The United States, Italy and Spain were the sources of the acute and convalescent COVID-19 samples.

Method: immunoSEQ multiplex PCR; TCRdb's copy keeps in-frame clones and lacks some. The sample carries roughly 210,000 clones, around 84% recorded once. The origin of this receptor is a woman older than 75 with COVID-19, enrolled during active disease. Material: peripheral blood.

CDR3 nucleotide sequence: TGTGCCATCACGGCAGGTCCCCCGGACAATGAGCAGTTCTTC. Protein product: CAITAGPPDNEQFF. The chain has TRBV10-3 and TRBJ2-1; D is ambiguous. Germline V gene lookup returns CDR1 ENHRY and CDR2 SYGVKD. Trimming stripped 7 bases from V and 5 bases from J, with 15 bases between. This CDR3 is 14 amino acids long.